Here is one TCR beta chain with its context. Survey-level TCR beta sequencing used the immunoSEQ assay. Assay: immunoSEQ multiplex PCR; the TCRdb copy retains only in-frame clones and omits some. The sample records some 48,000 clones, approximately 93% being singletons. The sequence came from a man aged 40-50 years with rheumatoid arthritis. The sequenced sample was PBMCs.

CDR3 sequence: CASSLYANLVVDGYTF. CDR3 DNA sequence: TGTGCCAGCAGTTTATATGCCAATCTCGTGGTAGATGGCTACACCTTC. The V and J genes are TRBV27 and TRBJ1-2; D gene uncertain. V lost 1 base to trimming and J lost 6 bases, with 18 bases between them. Germline-derived CDR1 and CDR2 are MNHEY and SMNVEV (reference sequence). This CDR3 region has 16 residues.